These T cell receptor beta chains were read from a single sample in a study of shared clonotypes between healthy human individuals. Profiled with immunoSEQ multiplex PCR; TCRdb holds only in-frame clones, not every one. This sample carries some 1,600,000 clones, roughly 98% of them seen once, and the ten largest clones take less than 0.55%. The sequencing sample was made of naive CD4+ T cells sorted from blood. The receptors were sampled from a man aged 25-45 years in good health. Each CDR3 is given with its conserved first and last residue. D genes are given only for firm matches. Size tells how often a clone was seen (once, few, many) or the class of an expanded clone, and some rows leave it out.

TRBV18,TRBJ1-5,-,-,TGTGCCAGCTCACCCGGCCCCAGGCAGCCCCAGCATTTT,CASSPGPRQPQHF
TRBV6-1,TRBJ2-1,-,-,TGTGCCAGCCTCATAGCCGGGACCCCTAACAATGAGCAGTTCTTC,CASLIAGTPNNEQFF
TRBV9,TRBJ2-2,-,-,TGTGCCAGCAGCGCATTATCGAACACCGGGGAGCTGTTTTTT,CASSALSNTGELFF
TRBV11-2,TRBJ1-4,-,-,TGTGCCAGCAGCATAACCGGGACCGGGAGTGAAAAACTGTTTTTT,CASSITGTGSEKLFF
TRBV5-4,TRBJ2-3,-,TRBD1,TGTGCCAGCAGTTCTACTCGGGGACAGGTTGGCACAGATACGCAGTATTTT,CASSSTRGQVGTDTQYF
TRBV5-6,TRBJ1-5,-,TRBD1,TGTGCCAGCAGCTTGGGGCGCGGACAGGGGGCGGATCAGCCCCAGCATTTT,CASSLGRGQGADQPQHF
TRBV4-1,TRBJ2-3,-,-,TGCGCCAGCAGCCAAGGTGTTAGCGGTAGATTCACAGATACGCAGTATTTT,CASSQGVSGRFTDTQYF
TRBV4-2,TRBJ2-7,-,-,TGTGCCAGCAGCGGGAAGGGTGGGGATAACGAGCAGTACTTC,CASSGKGGDNEQYF
TRBV18,TRBJ2-4,once,TRBD1,TGTGCCAGCTCACCAGACCGGGACAGGGGTCAAATGTACTTC,CASSPDRDRGQMYF
TRBV5-5,TRBJ1-2,-,TRBD1,TGTGCCAGCAGTCCTGGACAGGGGAACTATGGCTACACCTTC,CASSPGQGNYGYTF
TRBV27,TRBJ2-7,-,TRBD2,TGTGCCAGCAGTTCCCGGACTAGCGGAACCTACGAGCAGTACTTC,CASSSRTSGTYEQYF
TRBV28,TRBJ2-7,-,-,TGTGCCAGCATTCCCGGCAGATCCTACGAGCAGTACTTC,CASIPGRSYEQYF
TRBV2,TRBJ2-7,-,-,TGTGCCAGCAGTGACAGGGGCTACTCCTACGAGCAGTACTTC,CASSDRGYSYEQYF
TRBV2,TRBJ2-7,once,TRBD2,TGTGCCAGCAGGGGGACTAGCGAGAGCTCCTACGAGCAGTACTTC,CASRGTSESSYEQYF
TRBV15,TRBJ2-7,-,TRBD1,TGTGCCACCAGCAGGGGGGGCCGGACAGGGTTGTACGAGCAGTACTTC,CATSRGGRTGLYEQYF
TRBV7-8,TRBJ2-3,-,-,TGTGCCAGCAGCTTCTCTCTGGTTGGGGCAGATACGCAGTATTTT,CASSFSLVGADTQYF
TRBV29-1,TRBJ2-5,-,-,TGCAGCGTTGAGAGGCTAGTCGGGCCACACTTC,CSVERLVGPHF
TRBV9,TRBJ2-2,-,-,TGTGCCAGCAGCGCCCTAGGAGTCACCGGGGAGCTGTTTTTT,CASSALGVTGELFF
TRBV11-3,TRBJ2-2,-,TRBD2,TGTGCCAGCAGCTTAGATCTCTCTAGCGGGAGGGCTAACACCGGGGAGCTGTTTTTT,CASSLDLSSGRANTGELFF
TRBV19,TRBJ1-5,-,-,TGTGCCAGTAGTAGGGGGGAAGCTAGCAATCAGCCCCAGCATTTT,CASSRGEASNQPQHF
TRBV2,TRBJ2-5,-,-,TGTGCCAGCAGAGTCATGGGGGAGACCCAGTACTTC,CASRVMGETQYF
TRBV21-1,TRBJ2-3,-,-,TGTGCCAGCAGCCGACTAGCGGGAGGAGGGGAAGATACGCAGTATTTT,CASSRLAGGGEDTQYF
TRBV7-9,TRBJ2-5,once,TRBD2,TGTGCCAGCAGCTTATTCACGGGGACTAGCGGGTTTAGAGAGACCCAGTACTTC,CASSLFTGTSGFRETQYF
TRBV10-3,TRBJ2-7,-,-,TGTGCCATCACCCCTAGTGAGGGGACCCTTTCCTACGAGCAGTACTTC,CAITPSEGTLSYEQYF
TRBV25-1,TRBJ1-5,-,-,TGTGCCAGCAGTGGTATAGGACAGTCCCAGCCCCAGCATTTT,CASSGIGQSQPQHF
TRBV4-3,TRBJ2-7,-,-,TGCGCCAGCAGCCAAGTCCAGACCTACGAGCAGTACTTC,CASSQVQTYEQYF
TRBV27,TRBJ1-2,-,-,TGTGCCAGCAGTATGACAGGCTATGGCTACACCTTC,CASSMTGYGYTF
TRBV5-6,TRBJ2-2,-,-,TGTGCCAGCAGCTTGGTTTCCCCGTCCACCGGGGAGCTGTTTTTT,CASSLVSPSTGELFF
TRBV4-3,TRBJ2-7,-,-,TGCGCCAGCAGCCCCGTGAGGGGAAGCCGCTACGAGCAGTACTTC,CASSPVRGSRYEQYF
TRBV28,TRBJ1-5,once,TRBD1,TGTGCCAGCACCTCTCCGGTGGGGACAGCCAATCAGCCCCAGCATTTT,CASTSPVGTANQPQHF
TRBV27,TRBJ2-2,-,-,TGTGCCAGCAGTTTTTGGAGGGTAAAGAACACCGGGGAGCTGTTTTTT,CASSFWRVKNTGELFF
TRBV29-1,TRBJ2-7,-,-,TGCAGCGTTGCAGACTCGTACGAGCAGTACTTC,CSVADSYEQYF
TRBV4-3,TRBJ2-5,-,-,TGCGCCAGCAGCCAAGTAAAGGGGACTGCAGAGACCCAGTACTTC,CASSQVKGTAETQYF
TRBV29-1,TRBJ1-4,once,-,TGCAGCGTTGGCGGACAGCCGAATGAAAAACTGTTTTTT,CSVGGQPNEKLFF
TRBV14,TRBJ2-7,-,TRBD1,TGTGCCAGCAGTCTTACAGGGGGAGAGCAGTACTTC,CASSLTGGEQYF
TRBV29-1,TRBJ2-7,-,-,TGCAGCGCCCGACCGGGTCCGTCCTACGAGCAGTACTTC,CSARPGPSYEQYF
TRBV28,TRBJ2-3,-,TRBD2,TGTGCCAGCAGTTGGCTAGCGGGAGGGAAAGCCACAGATACGCAGTATTTT,CASSWLAGGKATDTQYF
TRBV5-4,TRBJ2-2,-,-,TGTGCCAGCAGCTTGGCCGGCACCGGGGAGCTGTTTTTT,CASSLAGTGELFF
TRBV5-5,TRBJ1-4,-,-,TGTGCCAGCAGCCCGGGACCCGTTCATGAAAAACTGTTTTTT,CASSPGPVHEKLFF
TRBV4-3,TRBJ2-2,-,-,TGCGCCAGCAGCCAAGTGCGGGCAGGCCTTTCCACCGGGGAGCTGTTTTTT,CASSQVRAGLSTGELFF
TRBV19,TRBJ2-2,once,-,TGTGCCAGTAGTATAGCCGGGAGTACCGGGGAGCTGTTTTTT,CASSIAGSTGELFF
TRBV5-1,TRBJ1-3,-,-,TGCGCCAGCAGCTTGGCCTTCCAAGACTCTGGAAACACCATATATTTT,CASSLAFQDSGNTIYF
TRBV27,TRBJ1-2,-,-,TGTGCCAGCAGTTTAAGGGGGTTCGACTATGGCTACACCTTC,CASSLRGFDYGYTF
TRBV7-2,TRBJ1-4,-,TRBD1,TGTGCCAGCGGCCGGGACAGCACTAATGAAAAACTGTTTTTT,CASGRDSTNEKLFF
TRBV9,TRBJ2-1,-,-,TGTGCCAGCAGCGCCCTCGGGGAGACGGGTAATGAGCAGTTCTTC,CASSALGETGNEQFF
TRBV10-2,TRBJ2-2,-,TRBD2,TGCGCCAGCAGTGCACTAGCGGGCCCCGGAACCGGGGAGCTGTTTTTT,CASSALAGPGTGELFF
TRBV5-4,TRBJ2-1,-,TRBD2,TGTGCCAGCAGCTTGCGAGCGGGAGGACTCCGACCAGAGCAGTTCTTC,CASSLRAGGLRPEQFF
TRBV6-5,TRBJ2-2,-,-,TGTGCCAGCAGGGAGGACAGTCCCGGGGAGCTGTTTTTT,CASREDSPGELFF
TRBV5-1,TRBJ1-2,-,-,TGCGCCAGCAGCCGGGACTATGGCTACACCTTC,CASSRDYGYTF
TRBV5-4,TRBJ2-7,-,-,TGTGCCAGCAGCTTGGGGACCCACTACGAGCAGTACTTC,CASSLGTHYEQYF
TRBV7-6,TRBJ1-5,-,-,TGTGCCAGCAGCTTAGGGCTACAGGCTAGCAATCAGCCCCAGCATTTT,CASSLGLQASNQPQHF
TRBV28,TRBJ1-5,-,TRBD1,TGTGCCAGCAACCTCAGGGGGCGCGGTGTTCAGCCCCAGCATTTT,CASNLRGRGVQPQHF
TRBV9,TRBJ2-5,-,-,TGTGCCAGCAGCGTAGGTCCGGCTCAAGAGACCCAGTACTTC,CASSVGPAQETQYF
TRBV15,TRBJ1-3,once,-,TGTGCCACCAGCTTTCAGGACAGTGGAAACACCATATATTTT,CATSFQDSGNTIYF